This T cell receptor (beta chain) was identified during a study of blood T cell repertoires in COVID-19. Germline V gene sequence: CDR1 SGHAT, CDR2 FQNNGV. The J segment lost 5 bases and the V segment lost 0 bases, leaving 6 bases of the junction unmatched. The CDR3 consists of 15 residues. TCRdb's copy holds only in-frame clones and misses some; the assay was immunoSEQ multiplex PCR. The table includes about 380,000 clones, more than 70% detected once. The sample taken for sequencing was PBMCs or T cells enriched from blood (not recorded which). This clonotype was obtained from a woman aged 18-30 years who had recovered from COVID-19. This chain uses TRBV11-2 with TRBJ2-5; the match to TRBD1 covers 7 bases. CDR3 loop: CASSLDSRGHETQYF. DNA for the CDR3: TGTGCCAGCAGCTTAGATTCGAGGGGGCACGAGACCCAGTACTTC.